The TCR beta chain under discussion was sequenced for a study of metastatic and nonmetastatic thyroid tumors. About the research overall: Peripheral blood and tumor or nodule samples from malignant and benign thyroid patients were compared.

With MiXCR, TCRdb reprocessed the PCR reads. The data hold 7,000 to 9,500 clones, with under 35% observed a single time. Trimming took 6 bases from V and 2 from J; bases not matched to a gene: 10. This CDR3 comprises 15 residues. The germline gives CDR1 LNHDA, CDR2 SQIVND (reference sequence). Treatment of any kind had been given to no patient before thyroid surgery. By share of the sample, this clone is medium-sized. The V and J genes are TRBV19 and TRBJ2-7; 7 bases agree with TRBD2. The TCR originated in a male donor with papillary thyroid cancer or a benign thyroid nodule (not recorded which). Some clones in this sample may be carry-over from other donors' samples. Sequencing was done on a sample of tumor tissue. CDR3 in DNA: TGTGCCAGTAGCCCGTTCGTGGGAGGGGCCTACGAGCAGTACTTC. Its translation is CASSPFVGGAYEQYF. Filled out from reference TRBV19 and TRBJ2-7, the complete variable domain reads DGGITQSPKYLFRKEGQNVTLSCEQNLNHDAMYWYRQDPGQGLRLIYYSQIVNDFQKGDIAEGYSVSREKKESFPLTVTSAQKNPTAFYLCASSPFVGGAYEQYFGPGTRLTVT.